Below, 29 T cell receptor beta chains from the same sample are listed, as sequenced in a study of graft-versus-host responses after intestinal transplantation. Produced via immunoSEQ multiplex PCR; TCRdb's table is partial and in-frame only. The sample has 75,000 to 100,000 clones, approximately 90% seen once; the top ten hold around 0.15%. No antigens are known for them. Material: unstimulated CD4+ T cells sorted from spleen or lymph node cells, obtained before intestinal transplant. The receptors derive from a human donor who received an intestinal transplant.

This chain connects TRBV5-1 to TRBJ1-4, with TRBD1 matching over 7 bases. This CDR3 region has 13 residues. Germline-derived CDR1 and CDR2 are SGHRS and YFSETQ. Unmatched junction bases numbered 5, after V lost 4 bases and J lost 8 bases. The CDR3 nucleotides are TGCGCCAGCAGCCAGGGGGGCAGCGAAAAACTGTTTTTT. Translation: CASSQGGSEKLFF.

CDR3 nucleotide sequence: TGCGCCAGCAGCTTGACTCGCGCGGGGGGGCTAGCGGAGCAGTTCTTC. Amino acid sequence: CASSLTRAGGLAEQFF. V usage is TRBV5-1 and J usage is TRBJ2-1; 9 positions match TRBD2. V lost 1 base and J lost 10; bases outside the gene matches: 12. Germline CDR1 reads SGHRS; CDR2 reads YFSETQ. The length of the CDR3 is 16 residues.

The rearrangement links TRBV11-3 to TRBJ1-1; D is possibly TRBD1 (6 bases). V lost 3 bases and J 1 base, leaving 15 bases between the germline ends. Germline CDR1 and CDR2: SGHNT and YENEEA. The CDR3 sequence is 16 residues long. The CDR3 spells CASSFVWSGANTEAFF. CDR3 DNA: TGTGCCAGCAGCTTTGTATGGTCAGGGGCGAACACTGAAGCTTTCTTT.

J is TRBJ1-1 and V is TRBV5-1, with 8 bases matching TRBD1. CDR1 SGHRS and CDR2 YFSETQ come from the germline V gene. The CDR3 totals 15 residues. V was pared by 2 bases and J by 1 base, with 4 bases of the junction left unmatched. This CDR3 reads CASSLPGTGNTEAFF. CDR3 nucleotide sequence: TGCGCCAGCAGCTTACCAGGGACAGGGAACACTGAAGCTTTCTTT.

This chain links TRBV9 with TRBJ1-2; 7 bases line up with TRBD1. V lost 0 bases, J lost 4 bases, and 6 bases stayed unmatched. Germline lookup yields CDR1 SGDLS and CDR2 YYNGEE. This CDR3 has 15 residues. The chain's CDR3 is CASSVDPTGAYGYTF. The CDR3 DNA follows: TGTGCCAGCAGCGTAGACCCAACAGGGGCCTATGGCTACACCTTC.

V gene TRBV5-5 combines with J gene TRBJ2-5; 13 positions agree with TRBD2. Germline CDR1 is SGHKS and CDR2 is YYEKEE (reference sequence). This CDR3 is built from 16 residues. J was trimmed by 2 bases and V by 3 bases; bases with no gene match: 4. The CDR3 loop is CASSWGLAGMQETQYF. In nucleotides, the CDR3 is TGTGCCAGCAGCTGGGGACTAGCGGGAATGCAAGAGACCCAGTACTTC.

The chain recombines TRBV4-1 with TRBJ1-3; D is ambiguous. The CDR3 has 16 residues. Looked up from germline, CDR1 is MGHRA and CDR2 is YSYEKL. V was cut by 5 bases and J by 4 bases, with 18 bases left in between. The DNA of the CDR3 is TGCGCCAGCAGCAGTGACGGGGTCACCTCCGGAAACACCATATATTTT. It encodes CASSSDGVTSGNTIYF.

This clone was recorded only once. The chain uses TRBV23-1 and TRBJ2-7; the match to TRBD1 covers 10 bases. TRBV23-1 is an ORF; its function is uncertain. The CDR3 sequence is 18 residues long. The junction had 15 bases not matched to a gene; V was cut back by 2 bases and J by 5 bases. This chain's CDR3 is CASSQSRDRGPSENEQYF. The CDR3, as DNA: TGCGCCAGCAGTCAAAGCCGGGACAGGGGCCCTAGCGAAAACGAGCAGTACTTC.

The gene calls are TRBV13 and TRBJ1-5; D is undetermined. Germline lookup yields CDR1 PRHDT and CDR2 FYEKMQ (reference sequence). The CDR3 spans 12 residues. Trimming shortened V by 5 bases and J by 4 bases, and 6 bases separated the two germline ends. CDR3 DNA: TGTGCCAGCAGCATACTAAATCAGCCCCAGCATTTT. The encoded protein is CASSILNQPQHF.

CDR3 coding DNA: TGTGCCAGCAGTACCTTGGACAGGGGTAATGGCTACACCTTC. Translated, it gives CASSTLDRGNGYTF. This rearrangement joins TRBV27 to TRBJ1-2; 9 bases fit TRBD1. The ends lost 5 bases at V and 6 bases at J; junction bases unmatched: 7. Germline V gene lookup returns CDR1 MNHEY and CDR2 SMNVEV (reference sequence). The CDR3 has 14 amino acids.

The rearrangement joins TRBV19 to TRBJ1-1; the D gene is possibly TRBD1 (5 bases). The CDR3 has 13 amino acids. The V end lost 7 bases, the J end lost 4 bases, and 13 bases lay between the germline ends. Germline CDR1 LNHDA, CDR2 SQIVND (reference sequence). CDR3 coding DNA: TGTGCCAGTAAGTTTTCGGGGGGCACTGAAGCTTTCTTT. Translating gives CASKFSGGTEAFF.

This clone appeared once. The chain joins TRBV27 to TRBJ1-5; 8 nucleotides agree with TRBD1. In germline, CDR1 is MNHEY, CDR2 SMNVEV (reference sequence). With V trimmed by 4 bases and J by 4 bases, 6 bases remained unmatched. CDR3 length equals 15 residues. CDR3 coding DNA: TGTGCCAGCAGTTGGGGGGGACAGGCTAATCAGCCCCAGCATTTT. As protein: CASSWGGQANQPQHF.

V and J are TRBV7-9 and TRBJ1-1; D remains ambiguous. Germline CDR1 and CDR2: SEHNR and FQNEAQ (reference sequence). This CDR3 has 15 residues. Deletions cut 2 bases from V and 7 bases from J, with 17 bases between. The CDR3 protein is CASSLIPVPFYEAFF. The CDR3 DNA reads TGTGCCAGCAGCTTAATACCAGTCCCTTTTTATGAAGCTTTCTTT.

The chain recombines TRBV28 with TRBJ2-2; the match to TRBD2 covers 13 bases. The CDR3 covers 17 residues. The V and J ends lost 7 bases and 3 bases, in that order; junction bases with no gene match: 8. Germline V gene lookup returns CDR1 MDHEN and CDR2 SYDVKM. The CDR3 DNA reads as TGTGCCAGCACCCCTCTTGGACTAGCGGGAGACACCGGGGAGCTGTTTTTT. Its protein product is CASTPLGLAGDTGELFF. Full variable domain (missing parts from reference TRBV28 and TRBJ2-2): DVKVTQSSRYLVKRTGEKVFLECVQDMDHENMFWYRQDPGLGLRLIYFSYDVKMKEKGDIPEGYSVSREKKERFSLILESASTNQTSMYLCASTPLGLAGDTGELFFGEGSRLTVL.

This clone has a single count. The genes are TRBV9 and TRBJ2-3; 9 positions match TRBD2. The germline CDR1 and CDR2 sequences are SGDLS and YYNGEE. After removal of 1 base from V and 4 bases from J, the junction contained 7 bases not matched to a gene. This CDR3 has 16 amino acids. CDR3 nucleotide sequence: TGTGCCAGCAGCGTATCGGGCGGGAGGGCGCCAGATACGCAGTATTTT. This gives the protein CASSVSGGRAPDTQYF.

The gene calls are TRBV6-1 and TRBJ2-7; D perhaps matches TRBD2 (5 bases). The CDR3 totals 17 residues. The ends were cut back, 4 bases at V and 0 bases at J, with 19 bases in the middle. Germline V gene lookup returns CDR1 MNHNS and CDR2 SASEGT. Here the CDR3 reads CASSAYDGDHYSYEQYF. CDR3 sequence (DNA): TGTGCCAGCAGTGCTTACGACGGGGATCATTACTCCTACGAGCAGTACTTC.

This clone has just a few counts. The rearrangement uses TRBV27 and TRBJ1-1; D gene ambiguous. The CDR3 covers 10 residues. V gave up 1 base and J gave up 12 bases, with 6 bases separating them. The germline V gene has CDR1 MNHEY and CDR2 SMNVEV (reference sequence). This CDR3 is CASSLLRTFF. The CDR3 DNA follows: TGTGCCAGCAGTTTATTGAGGACTTTCTTT.

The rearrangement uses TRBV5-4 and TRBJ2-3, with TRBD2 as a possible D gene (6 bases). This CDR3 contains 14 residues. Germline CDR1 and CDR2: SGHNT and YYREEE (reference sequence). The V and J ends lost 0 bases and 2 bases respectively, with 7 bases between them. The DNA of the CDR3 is TGTGCCAGCAGCTTGGGACTAGTCACAGATACGCAGTATTTT. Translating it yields CASSLGLVTDTQYF.

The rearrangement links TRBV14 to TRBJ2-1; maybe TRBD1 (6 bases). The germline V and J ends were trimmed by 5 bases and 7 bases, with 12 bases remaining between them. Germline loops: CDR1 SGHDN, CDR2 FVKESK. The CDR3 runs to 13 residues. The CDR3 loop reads CASSADSFNEQFF. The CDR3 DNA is TGTGCCAGCAGCGCGGACAGCTTTAATGAGCAGTTCTTC.

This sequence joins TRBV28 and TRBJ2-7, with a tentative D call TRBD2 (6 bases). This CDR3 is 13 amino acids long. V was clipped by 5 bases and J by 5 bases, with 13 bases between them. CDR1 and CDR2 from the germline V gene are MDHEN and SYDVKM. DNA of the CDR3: TGTGCCAGCAGTCCTGGGACTGTGAACGAGCAGTACTTC. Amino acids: CASSPGTVNEQYF.

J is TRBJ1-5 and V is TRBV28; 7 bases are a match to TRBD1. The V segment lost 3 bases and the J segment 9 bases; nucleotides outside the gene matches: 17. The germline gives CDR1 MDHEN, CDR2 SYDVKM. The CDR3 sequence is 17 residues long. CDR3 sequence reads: CASSFPKTGKRGLPQHF. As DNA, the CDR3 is TGTGCCAGCAGTTTCCCTAAGACAGGGAAGAGGGGGCTGCCCCAGCATTTT.

The CDR3 coding sequence is TGTGCCAGCAGTCCGCGGTCTCTTATCTCTGGGGCCAACGTCCTGACTTTC. As protein: CASSPRSLISGANVLTF. The chain links TRBV27 to TRBJ2-6; D gene uncertain. Trimming took off 5 bases at V and 0 bases at J, with 14 bases between the two ends. CDR3 length: 17 residues. In germline, CDR1 is MNHEY, CDR2 SMNVEV (reference sequence).

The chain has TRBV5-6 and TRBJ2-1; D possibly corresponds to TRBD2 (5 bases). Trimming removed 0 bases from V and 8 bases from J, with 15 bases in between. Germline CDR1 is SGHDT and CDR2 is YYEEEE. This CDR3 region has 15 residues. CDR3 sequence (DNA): TGTGCCAGCAGCTTGGAGGTCGGGGTGGGCGATGAGCAGTTCTTC. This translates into CASSLEVGVGDEQFF.

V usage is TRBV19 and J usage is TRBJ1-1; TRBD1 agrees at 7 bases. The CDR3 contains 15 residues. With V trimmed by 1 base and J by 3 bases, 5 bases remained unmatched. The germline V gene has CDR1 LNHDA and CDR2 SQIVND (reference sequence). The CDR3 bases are TGTGCCAGTAGTATAGCGGCAGGGGGTCACACTGAAGCTTTCTTT. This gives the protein CASSIAAGGHTEAFF.

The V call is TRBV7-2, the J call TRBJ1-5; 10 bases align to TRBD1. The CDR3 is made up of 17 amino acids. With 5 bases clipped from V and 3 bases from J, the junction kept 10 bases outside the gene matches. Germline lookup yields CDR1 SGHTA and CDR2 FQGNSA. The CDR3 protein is CASSTRTGTGDNQPQHF. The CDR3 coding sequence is TGTGCCAGCAGCACCCGAACCGGGACAGGGGACAATCAGCCCCAGCATTTT.

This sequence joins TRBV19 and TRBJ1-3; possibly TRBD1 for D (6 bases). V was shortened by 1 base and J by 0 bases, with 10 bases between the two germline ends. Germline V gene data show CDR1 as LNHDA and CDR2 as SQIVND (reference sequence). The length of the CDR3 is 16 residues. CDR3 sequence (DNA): TGTGCCAGTAGTATAGGACAGGCGAGCTCTGGAAACACCATATATTTT. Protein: CASSIGQASSGNTIYF.

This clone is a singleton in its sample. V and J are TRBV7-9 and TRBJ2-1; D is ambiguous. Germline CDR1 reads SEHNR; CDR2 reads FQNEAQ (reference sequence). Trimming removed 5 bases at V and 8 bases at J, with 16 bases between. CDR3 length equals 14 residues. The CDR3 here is CASSPVYQVDEQFF. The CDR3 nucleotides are TGTGCCAGCAGCCCGGTGTATCAGGTAGATGAGCAGTTCTTC.

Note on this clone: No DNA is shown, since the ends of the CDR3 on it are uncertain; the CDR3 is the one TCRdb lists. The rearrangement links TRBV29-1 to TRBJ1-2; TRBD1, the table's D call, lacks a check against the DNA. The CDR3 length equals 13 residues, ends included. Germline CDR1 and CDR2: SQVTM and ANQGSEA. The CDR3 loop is CSVGQGASYGHTF.

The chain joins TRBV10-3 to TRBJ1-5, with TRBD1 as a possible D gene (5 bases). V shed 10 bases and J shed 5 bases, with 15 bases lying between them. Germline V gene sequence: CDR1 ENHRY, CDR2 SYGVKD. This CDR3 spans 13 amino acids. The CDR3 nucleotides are TGTGCCACCGCCCCCAGGGAGGATCAGCCCCAGCATTTT. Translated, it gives CATAPREDQPQHF.